Below, 3 T cell receptor beta chains from the same sample are listed, as sequenced in a study of T-cell memory formation after mild COVID-19 (dated by TCRdb to the early 2020s). Library prep was done by 5' RACE. Sequencing was carried out with an Illumina NovaSeq 6000. Using fastp trimming at Q25 and MiXCR clonotype assembly, TCRdb reanalyzed the public sequencing data and kept in-frame beta chains. Merged by CDR3 protein, the rows form single entries marked with the most common genes and DNA. For this sample there are 250,000 to 350,000 distinct CDR3 sequences; around 15% appear just once. Approximately 25% of the sample lies in the top ten. Sequencing used PBMCs or a T cell subset sorted from them (not recorded which). The receptor set was obtained from a man between 18 and 35 years old who had mild COVID-19 (a few samples of this study predate the infection). The sample titles of this study are shuffled in the database, so cell type and time point are left out; the donor was told from shared clones.

The CDR3 DNA follows: TGTGCCAGCAGCCAAGATCAGGGGGTAAGCACAGATACGCAGTATTTT. Translating gives CASSQDQGVSTDTQYF. The rearrangement joins TRBV3-1 to TRBJ2-3; TRBD1 aligns across 7 bases. The CDR3 is 16 amino acids. The germline V gene has CDR1 LGHDT and CDR2 YNNKEL (reference sequence). Trimming took 0 bases from V and 0 from J; bases not matched to a gene: 3.

A word on this clonotype: This may be a read error, as it is one base from a much larger clone. This chain connects TRBV4-3 to TRBJ2-5; D might be TRBD1 (6 bases). Germline V gene lookup returns CDR1 LGHNA and CDR2 YSLEER. The length of the CDR3 is 14 residues. CDR3: CDSSVTGSRETQYF. The CDR3, as DNA: TGCGACAGCAGCGTAACAGGGAGTAGGGAGACCCAGTACTTC.

The genes are TRBV20-1 and TRBJ1-1, with no clear D. This CDR3 has 13 amino acids. The V and J ends lost 4 bases and 4 bases respectively, with 13 bases between them. In germline, CDR1 is DFQATT, CDR2 SNEGSKA (reference sequence). The CDR3 sequence is CSAIPRARTEAFF. In DNA form, the CDR3 reads TGCAGTGCTATACCGAGGGCCCGCACTGAAGCTTTCTTT.